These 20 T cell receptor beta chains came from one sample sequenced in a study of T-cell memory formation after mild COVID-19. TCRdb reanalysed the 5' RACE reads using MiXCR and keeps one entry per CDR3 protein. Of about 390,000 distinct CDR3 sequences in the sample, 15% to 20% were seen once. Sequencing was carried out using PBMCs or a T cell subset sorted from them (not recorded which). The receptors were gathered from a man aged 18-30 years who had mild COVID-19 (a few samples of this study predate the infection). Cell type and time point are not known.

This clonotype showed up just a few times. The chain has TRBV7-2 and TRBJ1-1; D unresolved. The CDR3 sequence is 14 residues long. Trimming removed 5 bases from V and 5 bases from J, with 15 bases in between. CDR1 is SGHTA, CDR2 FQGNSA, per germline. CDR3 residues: CASSTLAVGTEAFF. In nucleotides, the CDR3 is TGTGCCAGCAGCACCCTGGCGGTGGGGACTGAAGCTTTCTTT.

In DNA form, the CDR3 reads TGTGCCAGCAGCACGATTGGAGGGAGGTCTGATTCACCCCTCCACTTT. It translates to CASSTIGGRSDSPLHF. This chain uses TRBV7-8 with TRBJ1-6; D remains ambiguous. Germline V gene lookup returns CDR1 SGHVS and CDR2 FQNEAQ. V was pared by 5 bases and J by 8 bases, with 19 bases between. The CDR3 contains 16 residues. Variable domain in full (rest from reference TRBV7-8 and TRBJ1-6): GAGVSQSPRYKVAKRGQDVALRCDPISGHVSLFWYQQALGQGPEFLTYFQNEAQLDKSGLPSDRFFAERPEGSVSTLKIQRTQQEDSAVYLCASSTIGGRSDSPLHFGNGTRLTVT.

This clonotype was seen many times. The CDR3 protein is CASSQDQEWNYGYTF. The CDR3 DNA reads as TGTGCCAGCAGCCAAGATCAGGAGTGGAACTATGGCTACACCTTC. V is TRBV14 and J is TRBJ1-2; D gene uncertain. The CDR3 totals 15 residues. The ends were cut back, 0 bases at V and 2 bases at J, with 10 bases in the middle. CDR1 and CDR2 from the germline V gene are SGHDN and FVKESK.

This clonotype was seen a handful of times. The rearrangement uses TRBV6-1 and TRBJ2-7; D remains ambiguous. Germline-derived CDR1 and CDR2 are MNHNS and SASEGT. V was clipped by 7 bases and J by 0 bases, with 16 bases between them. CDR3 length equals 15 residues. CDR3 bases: TGTGCCAGCAATAAAGCAGGATTTTCCTCCTACGAGCAGTACTTC. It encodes CASNKAGFSSYEQYF.

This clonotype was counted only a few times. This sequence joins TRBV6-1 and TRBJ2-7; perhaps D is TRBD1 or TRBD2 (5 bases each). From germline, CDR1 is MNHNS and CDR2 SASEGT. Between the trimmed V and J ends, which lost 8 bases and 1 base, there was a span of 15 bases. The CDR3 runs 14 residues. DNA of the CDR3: TGTGCCAGCGGCCGATGGGGACCTTCCTACGAGCAGTACTTC. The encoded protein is CASGRWGPSYEQYF.

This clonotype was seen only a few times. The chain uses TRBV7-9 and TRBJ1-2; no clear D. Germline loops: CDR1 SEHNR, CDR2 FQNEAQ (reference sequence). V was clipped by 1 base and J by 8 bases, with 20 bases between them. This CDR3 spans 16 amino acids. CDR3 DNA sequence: TGTGCCAGCAGCTTAGGGCTCGGTGGGAGAGGTGACGGCTACACCTTC. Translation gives CASSLGLGGRGDGYTF.

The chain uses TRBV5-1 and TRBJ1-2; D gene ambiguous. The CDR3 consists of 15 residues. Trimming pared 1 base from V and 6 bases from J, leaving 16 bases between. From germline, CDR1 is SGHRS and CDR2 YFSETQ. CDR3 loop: CASSLNRGIDHGYTF. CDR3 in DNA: TGCGCCAGCAGCTTGAACCGGGGAATTGACCATGGCTACACCTTC.

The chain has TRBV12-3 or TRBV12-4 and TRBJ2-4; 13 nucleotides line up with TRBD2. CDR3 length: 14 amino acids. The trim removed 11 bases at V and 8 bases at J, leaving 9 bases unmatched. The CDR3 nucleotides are TGTGCCTCCAGGACTAGCGGGGGTAGCGACATTCAGTACTTC. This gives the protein CASRTSGGSDIQYF.

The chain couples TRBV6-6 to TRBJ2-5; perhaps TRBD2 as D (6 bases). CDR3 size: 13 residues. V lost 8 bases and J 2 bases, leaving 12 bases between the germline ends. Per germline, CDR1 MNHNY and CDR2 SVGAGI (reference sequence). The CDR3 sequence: CASWGLEQETQYF. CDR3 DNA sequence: TGTGCCAGCTGGGGACTCGAGCAAGAGACCCAGTACTTC.

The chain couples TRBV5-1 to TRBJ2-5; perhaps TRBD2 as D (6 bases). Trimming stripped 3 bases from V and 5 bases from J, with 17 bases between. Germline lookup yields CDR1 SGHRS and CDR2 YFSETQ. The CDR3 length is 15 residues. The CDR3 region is CASSSSPGSEETQYF. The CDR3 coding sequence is TGCGCCAGCAGCTCCTCCCCCGGGAGCGAGGAGACCCAGTACTTC. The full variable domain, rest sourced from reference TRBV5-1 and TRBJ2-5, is KAGVTQTPRYLIKTRGQQVTLSCSPISGHRSVSWYQQTPGQGLQFLFEYFSETQRNKGNFPGRFSGRQFSNSRSEMNVSTLELGDSALYLCASSSSPGSEETQYFGPGTRLLVL.

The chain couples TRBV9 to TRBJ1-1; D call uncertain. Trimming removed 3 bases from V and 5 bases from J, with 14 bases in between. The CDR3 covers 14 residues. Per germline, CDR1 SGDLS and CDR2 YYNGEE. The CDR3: CASSAGEGFTEAFF. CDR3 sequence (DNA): TGTGCCAGCAGCGCCGGAGAGGGTTTTACTGAAGCTTTCTTT.

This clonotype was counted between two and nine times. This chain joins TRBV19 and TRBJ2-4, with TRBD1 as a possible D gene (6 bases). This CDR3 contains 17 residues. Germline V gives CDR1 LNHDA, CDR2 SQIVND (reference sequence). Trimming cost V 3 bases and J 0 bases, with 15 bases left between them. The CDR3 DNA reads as TGTGCCAGTAGTATGGAAGGGACATTTCTAGCCAAAAACATTCAGTACTTC. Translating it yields CASSMEGTFLAKNIQYF.

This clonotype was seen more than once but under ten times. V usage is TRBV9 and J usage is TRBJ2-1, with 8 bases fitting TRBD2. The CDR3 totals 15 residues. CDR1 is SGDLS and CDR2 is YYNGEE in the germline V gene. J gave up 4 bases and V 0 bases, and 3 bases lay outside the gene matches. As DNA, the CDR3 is TGTGCCAGCAGCGTAGCGGGGGGGCCTTACAATGAGCAGTTCTTC. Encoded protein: CASSVAGGPYNEQFF.

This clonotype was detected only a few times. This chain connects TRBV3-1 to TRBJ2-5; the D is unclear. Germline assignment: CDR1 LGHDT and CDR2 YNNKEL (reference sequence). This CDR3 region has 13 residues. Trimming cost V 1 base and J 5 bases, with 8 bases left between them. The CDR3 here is CASSQVGAETQYF. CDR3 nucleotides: TGTGCCAGCAGCCAAGTCGGAGCGGAGACCCAGTACTTC.

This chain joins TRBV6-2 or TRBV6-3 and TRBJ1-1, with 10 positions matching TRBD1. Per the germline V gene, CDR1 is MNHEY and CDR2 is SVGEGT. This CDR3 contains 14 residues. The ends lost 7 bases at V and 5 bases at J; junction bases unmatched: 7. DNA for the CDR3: TGTGCCAGCACCAGGGACAGGGGATGGACTGAAGCTTTCTTT. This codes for CASTRDRGWTEAFF.

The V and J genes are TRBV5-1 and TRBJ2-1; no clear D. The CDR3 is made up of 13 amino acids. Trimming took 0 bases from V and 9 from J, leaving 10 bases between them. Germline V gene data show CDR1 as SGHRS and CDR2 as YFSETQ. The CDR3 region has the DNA TGCGCCAGCAGCTTGGGGGAAGCGAGTGAGCAGTTCTTC. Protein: CASSLGEASEQFF.

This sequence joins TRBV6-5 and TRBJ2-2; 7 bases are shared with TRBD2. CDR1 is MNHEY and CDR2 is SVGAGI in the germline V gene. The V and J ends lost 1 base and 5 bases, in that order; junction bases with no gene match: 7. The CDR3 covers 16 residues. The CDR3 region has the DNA TGTGCCAGCAGTTACTACCGGGACGGGGGGACCGGGGAGCTGTTTTTT. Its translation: CASSYYRDGGTGELFF.

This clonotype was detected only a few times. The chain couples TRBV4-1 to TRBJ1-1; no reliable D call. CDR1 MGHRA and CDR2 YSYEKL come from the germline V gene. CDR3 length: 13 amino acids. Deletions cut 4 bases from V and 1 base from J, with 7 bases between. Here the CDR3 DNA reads TGCGCCAGCAGCCGACCGAAGAACACTGAAGCTTTCTTT. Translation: CASSRPKNTEAFF.

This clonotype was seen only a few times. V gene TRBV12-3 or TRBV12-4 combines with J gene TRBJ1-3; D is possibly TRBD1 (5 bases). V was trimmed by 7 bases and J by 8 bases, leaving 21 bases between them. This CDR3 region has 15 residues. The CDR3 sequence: CASTGGLSWGDTIYF. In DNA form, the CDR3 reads TGTGCCAGCACCGGGGGATTGTCTTGGGGGGACACCATATATTTT.

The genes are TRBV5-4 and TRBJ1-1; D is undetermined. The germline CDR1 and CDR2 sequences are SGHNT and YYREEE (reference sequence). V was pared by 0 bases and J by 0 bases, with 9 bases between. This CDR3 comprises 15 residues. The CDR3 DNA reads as TGTGCCAGCAGCTTGGAACTGGGAGTGAACACTGAAGCTTTCTTT. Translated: CASSLELGVNTEAFF.